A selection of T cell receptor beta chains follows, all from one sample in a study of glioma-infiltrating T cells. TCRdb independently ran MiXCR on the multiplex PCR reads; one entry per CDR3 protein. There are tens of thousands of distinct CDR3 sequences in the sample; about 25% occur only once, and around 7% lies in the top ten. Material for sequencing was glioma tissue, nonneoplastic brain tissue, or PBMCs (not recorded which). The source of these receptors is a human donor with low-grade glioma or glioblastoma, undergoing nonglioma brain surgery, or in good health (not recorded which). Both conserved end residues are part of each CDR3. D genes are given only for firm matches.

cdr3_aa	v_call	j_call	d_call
CASSYSTSGSEKLFF	TRBV6-2/TRBV6-3	TRBJ1-4	-
CASSLASGPRAPQFF	TRBV7-2	TRBJ2-1	-
CASSLRARETQYF	TRBV7-9	TRBJ2-5	-
CASSGLGRNTQYF	TRBV6-1	TRBJ2-3	-
CAASGLAGGPSYNEQFF	TRBV7-2	TRBJ2-1	TRBD2
CASRTGGSSSPLHF	TRBV6-1	TRBJ1-6	TRBD1
CASTRDRPSTDTQYF	TRBV2	TRBJ2-3	-
CASSLPGPYGYTF	TRBV11-2	TRBJ1-2	-
CASSLGSLGNQPQHF	TRBV7-2	TRBJ1-5	-
CSVTLTGSYEQYF	TRBV29-1	TRBJ2-7	-
CASSPTVLSGPEAFF	TRBV18	TRBJ1-1	-
CASSLALFGQGIMNTEAFF	TRBV5-1	TRBJ1-1	TRBD1
CASSLRALNYGYTF	TRBV7-8	TRBJ1-2	-
CASSFQGYYGYTF	TRBV27	TRBJ1-2	-
CASRTHGVVNSPLHF	TRBV27	TRBJ1-6	-
CASSAARVTYEQYF	TRBV28	TRBJ2-7	-
CATSRARQGVDTQYF	TRBV15	TRBJ2-3	TRBD1
CASSIGTGALNEQFF	TRBV25-1	TRBJ2-1	TRBD1
CASKGTGGGEQYF	TRBV6-1	TRBJ2-7	TRBD1
CSARDGGGVSGYTF	TRBV20-1	TRBJ1-2	-
CASSRGLAGISYEQYF	TRBV12-3/TRBV12-4	TRBJ2-7	TRBD2
CASSYIRSEKLFF	TRBV6-1	TRBJ1-4	-
CASSDPGLAGQLF	TRBV10-2	TRBJ2-1	-
CSAREWGIWTQYF	TRBV20-1	TRBJ2-3	-
CASSTKRGGGDTQYF	TRBV7-2	TRBJ2-3	TRBD2
CASSEGARGIYEQYF	TRBV6-1	TRBJ2-7	TRBD2
CASSLMTVQETQYF	TRBV12-3/TRBV12-4	TRBJ2-5	-
CASSYSGLEGVYNEQFF	TRBV6-6	TRBJ2-1	TRBD2
CASSQDRLPYGYTF	TRBV7-9	TRBJ1-2	-
CASTNGLEQYF	TRBV6-1	TRBJ2-7	-
CSARDSRTDTQYF	TRBV20-1	TRBJ2-3	-
CASSQAGYNYGYTF	TRBV4-1	TRBJ1-2	-
CASRALLMAEQFF	TRBV12-3/TRBV12-4	TRBJ2-1	-
CSVLPSMGEQYF	TRBV29-1	TRBJ2-7	-
CASSRDRGSEKLFF	TRBV2	TRBJ1-4	TRBD1
CASSVTGGISDTQYF	TRBV2	TRBJ2-3	TRBD1
CSASSGAPSYEQYF	TRBV20-1	TRBJ2-7	TRBD2
CASSLALGSYGYTF	TRBV7-8	TRBJ1-2	-
CASRAGEGVDTQYF	TRBV6-1	TRBJ2-3	TRBD2
CASSLVMGNEKYF	TRBV7-6	TRBJ2-7	-
CASSMKGQGPYEQYF	TRBV19	TRBJ2-7	TRBD1
CATKESGRARTDTQYF	TRBV6-2/TRBV6-3	TRBJ2-3	TRBD2
CASSLGFLGTTATEAFF	TRBV5-1	TRBJ1-1	-
CSARDPKTGGHEQFF	TRBV20-1	TRBJ2-1	TRBD1
CASSQQGIAKNIQYF	TRBV14	TRBJ2-4	-
CASRGGESSYEQYF	TRBV6-1	TRBJ2-7	-
CSVGRDRNTGELFF	TRBV29-1	TRBJ2-2	-
CASSPDGQANQPQHF	TRBV5-1	TRBJ1-5	TRBD1
CAGSLDPAGSYNSPLHF	TRBV5-1	TRBJ1-6	-
CASSSSGRRDTQYF	TRBV27	TRBJ2-3	TRBD2